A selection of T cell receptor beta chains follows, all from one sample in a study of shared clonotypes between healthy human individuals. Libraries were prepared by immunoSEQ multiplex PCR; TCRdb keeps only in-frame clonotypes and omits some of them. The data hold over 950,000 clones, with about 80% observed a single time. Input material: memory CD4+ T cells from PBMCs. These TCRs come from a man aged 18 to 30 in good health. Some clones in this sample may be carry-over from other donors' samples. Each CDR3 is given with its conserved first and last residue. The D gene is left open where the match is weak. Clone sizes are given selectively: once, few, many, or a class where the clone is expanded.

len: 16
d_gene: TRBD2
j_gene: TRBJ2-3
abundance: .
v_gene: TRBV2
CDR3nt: TGTGCCAGCGGAGCGGGGACTAGCGGGGTCACAGATACGCAGTATTTT
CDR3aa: CASGAGTSGVTDTQYF

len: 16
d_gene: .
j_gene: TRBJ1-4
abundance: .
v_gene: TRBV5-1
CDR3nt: TGCGCCAGCAGCTTGGCAGGGGTGAATGGGAATGAAAAACTGTTTTTT
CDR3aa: CASSLAGVNGNEKLFF

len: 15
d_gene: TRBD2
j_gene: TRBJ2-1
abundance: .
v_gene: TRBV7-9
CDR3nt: TGTGCCAGCAGCTCGCTAGCGGGAGAGGTCTATGAGCAGTTCTTC
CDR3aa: CASSSLAGEVYEQFF

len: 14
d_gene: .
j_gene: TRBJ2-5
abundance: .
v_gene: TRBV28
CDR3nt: TGTGCCAGCAGTTTATATCCCAGGTGGGAGACCCAGTACTTC
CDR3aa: CASSLYPRWETQYF

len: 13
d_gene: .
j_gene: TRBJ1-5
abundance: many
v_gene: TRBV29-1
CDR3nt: TGCAGCGTTGAGGCTTATAGCAATCAGCCCCAGCATTTT
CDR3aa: CSVEAYSNQPQHF

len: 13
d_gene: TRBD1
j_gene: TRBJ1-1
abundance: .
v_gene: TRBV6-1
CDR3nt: TGTGCCAGCAAGCGAGGACAGGGGGCAAAAGCTTTCTTT
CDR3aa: CASKRGQGAKAFF

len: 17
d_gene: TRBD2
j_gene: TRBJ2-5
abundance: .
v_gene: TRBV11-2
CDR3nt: TGTGCCAGCAGCTCATTCCGCCGGGCTAGCGGGGGGGAGACCCAGTACTTC
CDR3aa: CASSSFRRASGGETQYF

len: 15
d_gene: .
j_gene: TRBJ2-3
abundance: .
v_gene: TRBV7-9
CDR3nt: TGTGCCAGCAGCTACGGACAGTCTAGCACAGATACGCAGTATTTT
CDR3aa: CASSYGQSSTDTQYF

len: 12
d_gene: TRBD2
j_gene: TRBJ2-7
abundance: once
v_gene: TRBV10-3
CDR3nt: TGTGCCATCAGTGGGCCCGGGAGGGAGGCATACTTC
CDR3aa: CAISGPGREAYF

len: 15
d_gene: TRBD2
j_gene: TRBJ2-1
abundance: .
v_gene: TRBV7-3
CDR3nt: TGTGCCAGCAGCCCAAGACTAGCGGGATACAATGAGCAGTTCTTC
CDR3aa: CASSPRLAGYNEQFF

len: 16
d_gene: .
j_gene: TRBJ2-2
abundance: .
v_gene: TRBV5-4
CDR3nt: TGTGCCAGCAGCTTGGTTGGGGGGCGGGACACCGGGGAGCTGTTTTTT
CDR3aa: CASSLVGGRDTGELFF

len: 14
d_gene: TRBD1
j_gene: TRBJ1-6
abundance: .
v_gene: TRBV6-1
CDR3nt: TGTGCCGCCGAAAGACAGGGCCTAAATTCACCCCTCCACTTT
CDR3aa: CAAERQGLNSPLHF

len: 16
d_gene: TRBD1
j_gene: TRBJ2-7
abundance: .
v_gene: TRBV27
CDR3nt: TGTGCCAGCAGCTTAATCTGGCCGGGACAGAAATACGAGCAGTACTTC
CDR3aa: CASSLIWPGQKYEQYF

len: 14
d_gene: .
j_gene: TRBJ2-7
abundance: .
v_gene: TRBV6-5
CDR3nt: TGTGCCAGCAGTTACTGGGCGGAGGCGTACGAGCAGTACTTC
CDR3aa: CASSYWAEAYEQYF

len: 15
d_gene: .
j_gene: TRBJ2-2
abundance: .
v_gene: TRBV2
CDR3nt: TGTGCCAGCAGTGTTTCGGGGGGCGAAGGCGGGGAGCTGTTTTTT
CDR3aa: CASSVSGGEGGELFF

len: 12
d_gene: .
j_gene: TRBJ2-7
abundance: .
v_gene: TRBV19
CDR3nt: TGTGCCAGTAGTCAGCCAGGTTACGAGCAGTACTTC
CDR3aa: CASSQPGYEQYF

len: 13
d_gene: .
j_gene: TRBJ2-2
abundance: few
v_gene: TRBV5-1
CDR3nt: TGCGCCAGCAGCTTGGGGTTCACCAGGGCGGTGTTTTTT
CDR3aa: CASSLGFTRAVFF

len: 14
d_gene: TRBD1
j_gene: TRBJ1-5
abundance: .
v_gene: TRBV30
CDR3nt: TGTGCCTGGCCCGACAGGGGGCCTGGTCAGCCCCAGCATTTT
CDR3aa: CAWPDRGPGQPQHF

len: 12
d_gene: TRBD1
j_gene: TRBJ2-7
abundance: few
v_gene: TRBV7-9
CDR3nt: TGTGCCAGCAGCTCGACAGGGAACGAGCAGTACTTC
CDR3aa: CASSSTGNEQYF

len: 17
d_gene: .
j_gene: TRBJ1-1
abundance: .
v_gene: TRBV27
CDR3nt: TGTGCCAGCAGTTTATCGATCCGCAGGGGCGGGGGCACTGAAGCTTTCTTT
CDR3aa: CASSLSIRRGGGTEAFF

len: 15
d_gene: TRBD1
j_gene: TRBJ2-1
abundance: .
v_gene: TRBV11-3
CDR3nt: TGTGCCAGCAGCGGGGGACAGGGCACATACAATGAGCAGTTCTTC
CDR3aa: CASSGGQGTYNEQFF

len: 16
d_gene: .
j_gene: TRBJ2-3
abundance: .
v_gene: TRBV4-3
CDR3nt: TGCGCCAGCAGCCAAGATTTAACGAGGAAAACAGATACGCAGTATTTT
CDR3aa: CASSQDLTRKTDTQYF

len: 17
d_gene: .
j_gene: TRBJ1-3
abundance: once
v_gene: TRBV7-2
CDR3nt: TGTGCCAGCAGCTTAAACCGCCAACGAGTCTCTGGAAACACCATATATTTT
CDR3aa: CASSLNRQRVSGNTIYF

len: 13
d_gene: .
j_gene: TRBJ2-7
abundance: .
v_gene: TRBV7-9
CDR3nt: TGTGCCAGCAGCCCGGACAGTAACTACGAGCAGTACTTC
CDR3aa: CASSPDSNYEQYF

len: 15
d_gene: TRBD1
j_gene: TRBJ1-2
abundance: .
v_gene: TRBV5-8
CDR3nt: TGTGCCAGCAGCCGCCAAACAGGGGAAAACTATGGCTACACCTTC
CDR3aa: CASSRQTGENYGYTF

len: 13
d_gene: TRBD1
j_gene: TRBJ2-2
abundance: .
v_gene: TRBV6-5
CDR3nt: TGTGCCAGCAGTAACAGGGGTGGCGGGGAGCTGTTTTTT
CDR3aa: CASSNRGGGELFF

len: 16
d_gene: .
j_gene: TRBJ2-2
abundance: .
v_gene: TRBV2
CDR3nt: TGTGCCAGCAGTGAAAGGGACCCCCCCGTTGCCGGGGAGCTGTTTTTT
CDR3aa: CASSERDPPVAGELFF

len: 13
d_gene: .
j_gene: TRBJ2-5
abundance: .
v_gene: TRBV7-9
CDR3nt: TGTGCCAGCAGCACAGGGCTTAGAGAGACCCAGTACTTC
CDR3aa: CASSTGLRETQYF

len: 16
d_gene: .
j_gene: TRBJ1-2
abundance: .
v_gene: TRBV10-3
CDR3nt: TGTGCCATCAGTCCGGCGCCACAGACCCCTAACTATGGCTACACCTTC
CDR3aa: CAISPAPQTPNYGYTF

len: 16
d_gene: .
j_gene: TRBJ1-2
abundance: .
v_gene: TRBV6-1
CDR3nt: TGTGCCAGCAGTGAAGCGAGGGAGGGCGGATACTATGGCTACACCTTC
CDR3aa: CASSEAREGGYYGYTF

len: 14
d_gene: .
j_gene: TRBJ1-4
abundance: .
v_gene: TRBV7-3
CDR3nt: TGTGCCAGCAGTCCAACAGGGCGCAATGAAAAACTGTTTTTT
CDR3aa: CASSPTGRNEKLFF

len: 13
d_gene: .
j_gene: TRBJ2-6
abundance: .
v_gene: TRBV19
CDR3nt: TGTGCCAGTAGTCCACCCTGGGCCAACGTCCTGACTTTC
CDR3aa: CASSPPWANVLTF

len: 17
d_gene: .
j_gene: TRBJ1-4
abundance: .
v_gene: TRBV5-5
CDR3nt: TGTGCCAGCAGCCCCCCAGTCGGCGGGGGCGCGGAAGAAAAACTGTTTTTT
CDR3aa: CASSPPVGGGAEEKLFF

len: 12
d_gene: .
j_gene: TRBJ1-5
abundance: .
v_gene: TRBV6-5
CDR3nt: TGTGCCAGCAGTGAGGGAGATCAGCCCCAGCATTTT
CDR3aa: CASSEGDQPQHF

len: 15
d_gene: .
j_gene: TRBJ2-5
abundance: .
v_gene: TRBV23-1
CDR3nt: TGCGCCAGCAGTCAATTTAGGGCAGGGCGGGAGACCCAGTACTTC
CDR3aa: CASSQFRAGRETQYF

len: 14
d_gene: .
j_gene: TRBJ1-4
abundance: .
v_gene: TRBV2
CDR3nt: TGTGCCAGCAGTGGGCGGACTACTAATGAAAAACTGTTTTTT
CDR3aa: CASSGRTTNEKLFF

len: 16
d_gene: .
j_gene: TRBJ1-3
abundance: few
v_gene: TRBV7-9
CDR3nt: TGTGCCAGCAGCCCGCCCGAATTGGGCTCTGGAAACACCATATATTTT
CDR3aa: CASSPPELGSGNTIYF

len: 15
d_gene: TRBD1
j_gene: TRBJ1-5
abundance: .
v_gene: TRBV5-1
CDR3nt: TGCGCCAGCAGCTTACAGGGGTTTTACAATCAGCCCCAGCATTTT
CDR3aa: CASSLQGFYNQPQHF

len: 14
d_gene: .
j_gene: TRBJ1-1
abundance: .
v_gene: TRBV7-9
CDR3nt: TGTGCCAGCAGGTCCTCGGGGGGGGTGACTGAAGCTTTCTTT
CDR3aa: CASRSSGGVTEAFF

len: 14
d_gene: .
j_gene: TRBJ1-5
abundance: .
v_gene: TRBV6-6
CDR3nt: TGTGCCACCGGGATGGCCAGGGACAATCAGCCCCAGCATTTT
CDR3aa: CATGMARDNQPQHF

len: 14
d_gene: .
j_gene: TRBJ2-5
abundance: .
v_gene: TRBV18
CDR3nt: TGTGCCAGCTCAGGCCCTAGAAGACAAGAGACCCAGTACTTC
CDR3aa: CASSGPRRQETQYF